Detailed here is one TCR beta chain. This record comes from a study of identical twins. Donors were all healthy Caucasians. TCRdb independently ran MiXCR on the 5' RACE reads; one entry per CDR3 protein. The sample yields 1.5 million to 2 million distinct CDR3 sequences, roughly 35% seen once. The V segment lost 2 bases and the J segment 4 bases; nucleotides outside the gene matches: 10. The V gene's germline CDR1 is SQVTM and CDR2 ANQGSEA. CDR3 length equals 16 residues. Sequenced input: cord blood. The origin of this receptor is a newborn girl in good health. The gene calls are TRBV29-1 and TRBJ1-2; 10 nucleotides align to TRBD1. The CDR3 reads CSVEWGQGPEPYGYTF. In DNA, the CDR3 is TGCAGCGTTGAATGGGGACAGGGGCCTGAGCCCTATGGCTACACCTTC.